This T cell receptor (beta chain) was profiled in a study of vaccination effects on CD4 cells after COVID-19. In the ViraFEST assay, antigen-specific CD4+ clonotypes were identified by expansion after peptide-pool stimulation. Following culture for around 9 days, CD4+ T cells were isolated. Each participant was given two doses of one vaccine (BNT162b2 or mRNA-1273). Recipients of the vaccine had no prior SARS-CoV-2 infection and negative nucleocapsid antibodies. As concerns this clone: The antigen remains undetermined.

The assay was immunoSEQ multiplex PCR, and TCRdb's table has in-frame clones only and misses some. In the table there are 60,000 to 85,000 clones, around 69% of which are singletons. The germline V gene encodes CDR1 KGHDR and CDR2 SFDVKD. The CDR3 covers 16 residues. V shed 2 bases and J 1 base; nucleotides not matched to a gene: 5. This receptor was identified in a human donor who received a COVID-19 vaccine. The chain joins TRBV24-1 to TRBJ2-3; TRBD2 agrees at 7 bases. The specimen was CD4+ T cells from PBMCs cultured with HCoV-229E spike peptides, collected after COVID-19 vaccination. In DNA, the CDR3 is TGTGCCACCAGTGATTCGGGCCGGGGGGGCACAGATACGCAGTATTTT. As protein: CATSDSGRGGTDTQYF.